Listed here are 5 T cell receptor beta chains from one sample, sequenced in a study of shared clonotypes between healthy human individuals. Sequenced by immunoSEQ multiplex PCR; TCRdb stores in-frame clones only, minus some. Of around 480,000 clones listed, 75% to 80% were seen once; the top ten hold approximately 12%. The sequenced sample consisted of PBMCs. These receptors were obtained from a woman aged 40 to 50 in good health. Some clones in this sample may be carry-over from other donors' samples.

V usage is TRBV10-2 and J usage is TRBJ2-5; the D call may be TRBD1 or TRBD2 (9 bases each). V dropped 2 bases and J dropped 2 bases, with 18 bases sitting between them. Germline V lookup: CDR1 WSHSY, CDR2 SAAADI. The CDR3 has 17 residues. CDR3 protein: CASSEGTGTSQQETQYF. The CDR3 region has the DNA TGCGCCAGCAGTGAGGGGACAGGGACTAGCCAACAAGAGACCCAGTACTTC.

Details on this clone: Other DNA sequences within the sample encode an identical CDR3. The CDR3 here is CASSQGGETQYF. The CDR3 DNA sequence: TGTGCCAGCAGTCAGGGTGGAGAGACCCAGTACTTC. The chain recombines TRBV7-9 with TRBJ2-5; maybe TRBD1 (5 bases). The CDR3 covers 12 residues. V shed 6 bases and J shed 4 bases, with 9 bases lying between them. The germline CDR1 and CDR2 sequences are SEHNR and FQNEAQ (reference sequence).

The CDR3 region is CASSVAGWGDADTQYF. CDR3 in DNA: TGTGCCAGCAGCGTAGCTGGATGGGGGGATGCAGATACGCAGTATTTT. The chain recombines TRBV9 with TRBJ2-3, with D maybe TRBD2 (6 bases). Looked up from germline, CDR1 is SGDLS and CDR2 is YYNGEE. This CDR3 is 16 amino acids long. Trimming shortened V by 0 bases and J by 4 bases, and 15 bases separated the two germline ends.

The J gene is TRBJ1-5, the V gene TRBV2; no clear D gene. V lost 5 bases and J lost 4, with 15 bases in between. Germline CDR1 and CDR2: SNHLY and FYNNEI. The CDR3 is 15 residues long. This CDR3 reads CASSPDGFLNQPQHF. CDR3 DNA: TGTGCCAGCAGTCCCGACGGGTTTTTGAATCAGCCCCAGCATTTT.

The chain joins TRBV10-3 to TRBJ1-1, with a weak D call TRBD1 (6 bases). Looked up from germline, CDR1 is ENHRY and CDR2 is SYGVKD. The CDR3 is made up of 12 amino acids. The V gene lost 5 bases and the J gene lost 5 bases, with 9 bases spanning the gap. In nucleotides, the CDR3 is TGTGCCATCAGTCAGGGGTTAACTGAAGCTTTCTTT. Translated: CAISQGLTEAFF.